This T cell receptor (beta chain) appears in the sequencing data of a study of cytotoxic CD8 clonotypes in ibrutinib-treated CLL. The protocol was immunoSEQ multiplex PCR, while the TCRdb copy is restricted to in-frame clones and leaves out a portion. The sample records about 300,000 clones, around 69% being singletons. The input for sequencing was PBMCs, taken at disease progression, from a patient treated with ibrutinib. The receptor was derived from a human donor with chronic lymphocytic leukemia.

This CDR3 reads CASRFFWGVEQFF. CDR3 nucleotides: TGTGCCAGCAGGTTTTTCTGGGGGGTAGAGCAGTTCTTC. The rearrangement joins TRBV2 to TRBJ2-1; D is perhaps TRBD2 (6 bases). Germline CDR1 SNHLY, CDR2 FYNNEI. This CDR3 is built from 13 residues. The ends were cut back, 6 bases at V and 10 bases at J, with 16 bases in the middle.